This T cell receptor beta chain came from a study of human T cells and chemical hapten exposure. Described time point: healthy volunteer bleed at 2 weeks. The authors extracted total RNA from unfractionated whole blood. In TCRdb, the RACE reads were re-called with MiXCR into one record per CDR3 protein. The table lists tens of thousands of distinct CDR3 sequences, 4% to 4.5% of them singletons. In germline, CDR1 is MDHEN, CDR2 SYDVKM. Trimming removed 2 bases from V and 8 bases from J, with 4 bases in between. CDR3 size: 11 residues. This clonotype was seen at least ten times. This rearrangement joins TRBV28 to TRBJ2-1, with D unresolved. This TCR was recovered from a human donor in good health. Some clones in this sample may be carry-over from other donors' samples. The sample comprised whole blood. CDR3 nucleotide sequence: TGTGCCAGCAGTTTAGTAGATGAGCAGTTCTTC. This encodes CASSLVDEQFF.